This TCR beta chain is drawn from a study of T-cell reconstitution after alpha-beta-depleted transplantation in children (dated by TCRdb to the mid-2010s). With respect to the entire study: The study quantitatively tracked T-cell immune reconstitution after TCRalphabeta/CD19-depleted allogeneic hematopoietic cell transplantation in children using TCR repertoire profiling.

For this clonotype: Its antigen specificity is not known. Base qualities were left out, and no much larger clone turns up one base away.

Per the publication, the treatment or condition label means: allogeneic hematopoietic cell transplantation with graft depleted of TCRalphabeta T cells and CD19 B cells. The children who served as transplant recipients had been given grafts of TCRalphabeta/CD19-depleted allogeneic hematopoietic cells. The trim is 4 bases for V and 3 bases for J, with a gap of 12 bases between the germline ends. From its cysteine to its phenylalanine, the CDR3 spans 14 amino acids. Solely the CDR3 DNA is kept, with 42 bases framed from the first base. What the study reported, not specific to this receptor: Over subsequent months, a decline in hyperexpanded clone frequencies was noted, and after one year, T-cell counts and TCRbeta diversity were mostly ascribed to newly produced T cells. The apparently early alphabetaT-cell count recovery about two months after transplant was reportedly dependent on only several hundred rapidly expanded clones derived from non-depleted graft cells. The high TCRbeta diversity at day 60 in some patients was ascribed to recipient T cells and intrathymic progenitors that had survived conditioning.

Library preparation used PCR. The reads were generated on an Illumina HiSeq 2500. To normalize quantification of the TCRbeta repertoire, the TCR libraries were built with molecular barcoding that relied on unique molecular identifiers. The public reads were run again by TCRdb, first through fastp at Q25 and then through MiXCR, and only productive beta chains were kept. Each CDR3 protein gets just one entry, which takes the most common genes and DNA from the rows behind it. In all, the sample holds approximately 1,000,000 distinct CDR3 sequences, and about 29% of those were seen once. The ten most abundant clones make up about 28% of the sample.

The chain is assembled from TRBV12-3 or TRBV12-4 and TRBJ1-1, with a tentative D gene TRBD1 over 6 matching bases. This receptor was taken from a boy in the first two years of life who had a stem cell transplant for SCID, so the T cells may come from the graft donor. Source: PBMCs, mostly from graft donor cells, taken 360 days after TCRalphabeta/CD19-depleted stem cell transplant. The CDR3 protein sequence reads: CASSSEGGYTEAFF. The bases read TGTGCCAGCAGTTCGGAGGGGGGCTACACTGAAGCTTTCTTT.